The rows below give T cell receptor beta chains drawn from one sample of a study of T-cell reconstitution after alpha-beta-depleted transplantation in children. TCRdb fed the PCR reads into MiXCR, producing one record per CDR3 protein. Of roughly 300,000 distinct CDR3 sequences listed, about a tenth are singletons. The sample here was PBMCs from the stem cell graft donor, taken from the stem cell graft. Every receptor here comes from a human donor who donated a stem cell graft to a child with SCID. Each CDR3 is given with its conserved first and last residue. D genes are given only for firm matches. Some rows mark clone size as missing; the rest say once, few, many or name a class of expanded clone.

size: -
D: -
J: TRBJ1-4
V: TRBV7-2
DNA: TGTGCCAGCAGCCGTTTCGGGACGGATGAAAAACTGTTTTTT
CDR3: CASSRFGTDEKLFF

size: few
D: TRBD1
J: TRBJ2-1
V: TRBV3-1
DNA: TGTGCCAGCAGCCAGCCCGGGACAGGGGTATTTGGTGAGCAGTTCTTC
CDR3: CASSQPGTGVFGEQFF

size: -
D: -
J: TRBJ1-5
V: TRBV27
DNA: TGTGCCAGCAGTTTAATGAGGAATCAGCCCCAGCATTTT
CDR3: CASSLMRNQPQHF

size: few
D: -
J: TRBJ2-5
V: TRBV29-1
DNA: TGCAGCGTTGAAGATGAGGACACCCCGGGGGAGACCCAGTACTTC
CDR3: CSVEDEDTPGETQYF

size: few
D: TRBD1
J: TRBJ2-7
V: TRBV6-5
DNA: TGTGCCAGCAGGACACAGGGGAAGTCCTACGAGCAGTACTTC
CDR3: CASRTQGKSYEQYF

size: many
D: TRBD2
J: TRBJ2-1
V: TRBV12-3/TRBV12-4
DNA: TGTGCCAGCAGTCCTAGCGGGGGTCCAATCCATGAGCAGTTCTTC
CDR3: CASSPSGGPIHEQFF

size: few
D: TRBD1
J: TRBJ1-1
V: TRBV5-1
DNA: TGCGCCAGCAGCGCGGGACAGATTAACACTGAAGCTTTCTTT
CDR3: CASSAGQINTEAFF

size: -
D: -
J: TRBJ1-1
V: TRBV20-1
DNA: TGCAGCCGAACCCTTAGTCGTGGGACTGAAGCTTTCTTT
CDR3: CSRTLSRGTEAFF

size: few
D: TRBD2
J: TRBJ2-2
V: TRBV5-1
DNA: TGCGCCAGCAGCTTGCGACTAGCGGGGGGGCAGACCGGGGAGCTGTTTTTT
CDR3: CASSLRLAGGQTGELFF

size: -
D: TRBD2
J: TRBJ2-2
V: TRBV10-3
DNA: TGTGCCATCAACCCGGGACTAGAACACACCGGGGAGCTGTTTTTT
CDR3: CAINPGLEHTGELFF

size: many
D: TRBD1
J: TRBJ2-7
V: TRBV20-1
DNA: TGCAGTGCTAGGGACAGGGGGCCCTACGAGCAGTACTTC
CDR3: CSARDRGPYEQYF

size: many
D: TRBD1
J: TRBJ2-1
V: TRBV20-1
DNA: TGCAGTGCCCACGGACAGGATTCCTACAATGAGCAGTTCTTC
CDR3: CSAHGQDSYNEQFF

size: -
D: -
J: TRBJ1-2
V: TRBV12-3/TRBV12-4
DNA: TGTGCCAGCAGTTTGGGGGCCGGGGGATATGGCTACACCTTC
CDR3: CASSLGAGGYGYTF

size: many
D: -
J: TRBJ2-1
V: TRBV20-1
DNA: TGCAGTGCTAGAGAAGGGAACTCCTTTCTTGGTGAGCAGTTCTTC
CDR3: CSAREGNSFLGEQFF

size: -
D: -
J: TRBJ2-7
V: TRBV2
DNA: TGTGCCAGCTCCGGGCCGGGGGATTACGAGCAGTACTTC
CDR3: CASSGPGDYEQYF

size: -
D: -
J: TRBJ1-1
V: TRBV7-9
DNA: TGTGCCAGCAGCTTATCCAAAAAATGGGCTGAAGCTTTCTTT
CDR3: CASSLSKKWAEAFF

size: -
D: TRBD2
J: TRBJ2-3
V: TRBV5-1
DNA: TGCGCCAGCAGACGGGGGGGGACGGGCACAGATACGCAGTATTTT
CDR3: CASRRGGTGTDTQYF

size: few
D: TRBD2
J: TRBJ2-5
V: TRBV7-9
DNA: TGTGCCAGCAGCACTAGCGGGGTAGTAGAGACCCAGTACTTC
CDR3: CASSTSGVVETQYF

size: -
D: -
J: TRBJ1-1
V: TRBV9
DNA: TGTGCCAGCAGCGTTCAGCTGAACACTGAAGCTTTCTTT
CDR3: CASSVQLNTEAFF

size: -
D: TRBD1
J: TRBJ2-2
V: TRBV12-3/TRBV12-4
DNA: TGTGCCAGCAGAACGGGACAGTTCACCGGGGAGATGTTTTTT
CDR3: CASRTGQFTGEMFF

size: -
D: -
J: TRBJ1-1
V: TRBV2
DNA: TGTGCCAGCGGGGGGCGTGGGCTCACTGAAGCTTTCTTT
CDR3: CASGGRGLTEAFF

size: -
D: TRBD1
J: TRBJ1-5
V: TRBV6-1
DNA: TGTGCCAGCACCACCAGGGGGGTGGACCAGCCCCAGCATTTT
CDR3: CASTTRGVDQPQHF

size: few
D: TRBD2
J: TRBJ2-1
V: TRBV14
DNA: TGTGCCGGAAATCCAGCGGGGTACAATGAGCAGTTCTTC
CDR3: CAGNPAGYNEQFF

size: few
D: -
J: TRBJ2-3
V: TRBV29-1
DNA: TGCAGCGGGAAAGGACAGCGGGCAGATACGCAGTATTTT
CDR3: CSGKGQRADTQYF

size: few
D: -
J: TRBJ2-7
V: TRBV7-9
DNA: TGTGCCAGCAGCCTGACCGACAACTACGAGCAGTACTTC
CDR3: CASSLTDNYEQYF

size: -
D: TRBD2
J: TRBJ2-7
V: TRBV20-1
DNA: TGCAGTGCTAGAGATACTTTGCTAGCGGGAACCTACGAGCAGTACTTC
CDR3: CSARDTLLAGTYEQYF

size: -
D: TRBD2
J: TRBJ2-2
V: TRBV19
DNA: TGTGCCACCAAAAGCGGGGGAGGAACCGGGGAGCTGTTTTTT
CDR3: CATKSGGGTGELFF

size: -
D: -
J: TRBJ1-4
V: TRBV12-3/TRBV12-4
DNA: TGTGCCAGCAGTTCCTCGGGGGGTGCTAATGAAAAACTGTTTTTT
CDR3: CASSSSGGANEKLFF

size: few
D: -
J: TRBJ1-5
V: TRBV12-3/TRBV12-4
DNA: TGTGCCAGCAGTTTAGGTGGGCAGGGTGGCAATCAGCCCCAGCATTTT
CDR3: CASSLGGQGGNQPQHF

size: -
D: -
J: TRBJ1-4
V: TRBV7-6
DNA: TGTGCCAGCACCTTTGGGGGCCGTGAAAAACTGTTTTTT
CDR3: CASTFGGREKLFF

size: medium-sized
D: -
J: TRBJ2-1
V: TRBV28
DNA: TGTGCCAGCAGTTTAATGAGGCTAAATGAGCAGTTCTTC
CDR3: CASSLMRLNEQFF

size: few
D: TRBD1
J: TRBJ2-6
V: TRBV5-1
DNA: TGCGCCAGCAGCTTGAGACAGGGCGTCTCTGGGGCCAACGTCCTGACTTTC
CDR3: CASSLRQGVSGANVLTF

size: many
D: -
J: TRBJ2-7
V: TRBV12-3/TRBV12-4
DNA: TGTGCCATCCAGGGGGGTTCCCTCTACGAGCAGTACTTC
CDR3: CAIQGGSLYEQYF

size: many
D: -
J: TRBJ1-2
V: TRBV7-3
DNA: TGTGCCAGCAGCCGGGACGGCAACTATGGCTACACCTTC
CDR3: CASSRDGNYGYTF

size: -
D: -
J: TRBJ2-3
V: TRBV20-1
DNA: TGCAGTGCTAGGGGGGCGAACACAGATACGCAGTATTTT
CDR3: CSARGANTDTQYF

size: large
D: -
J: TRBJ2-5
V: TRBV7-9
DNA: TGTGCCAGCAGCCCCGACGGGGGCGAGGAGACCCAGTACTTC
CDR3: CASSPDGGEETQYF